This T cell receptor beta chain originates from a study of cytomegalovirus exposure and HLA in healthy donors. Study-level points and caveats: A later analysis linked a missense variant in DCLRE1C to the trimming of TCR beta V and J genes. Across donors, sequencing depth was assumed by presence/absence analyses to be roughly uniform. Segments of the TCR beta V type were, in most cases, productive about 87% or about 30% of the time in an earlier analysis.

Germline CDR1 reads LNHNV; CDR2 reads YYDKDF (reference sequence). This CDR3 region has 15 residues. V gave up 0 bases and J gave up 0 bases, with 8 bases separating them. About this clone: The antigen is unknown.

The study ran its PCR with 60 Vbeta and 13 Jbeta primers. TCRdb's copy holds only in-frame clones and misses some; the assay was immunoSEQ multiplex PCR. The sample consists of around 120,000 clones, roughly 80% of them appearing once. This sequence originates from a female donor in good health and CMV-seropositive. The sample was PBMCs. J is TRBJ1-1 and V is TRBV15; weak D call: TRBD1 (5 bases). In DNA, the CDR3 is TGTGCCACCAGCAGAGATCAGGGCTTGAACACTGAAGCTTTCTTT. Translating gives CATSRDQGLNTEAFF.